Presented here are 17 T cell receptor beta chains from one specimen sequenced in a study of T-cell memory formation after mild COVID-19. TCRdb re-derived calls from the 5' RACE reads in MiXCR, one entry per CDR3 protein. The sample consists of under 650,000 distinct CDR3 sequences, around 17% of them appearing once. Sequenced: PBMCs or a T cell subset sorted from them (not recorded which). These receptors were taken from an adult woman who had mild COVID-19 (a few samples of this study predate the infection). Cell type and time point are not known.

This clonotype was seen a few times. The chain is built from TRBV3-1 and TRBJ2-7, with D perhaps given as TRBD1 or TRBD2 (5 bases each). V dropped 1 base and J dropped 3 bases, with 19 bases sitting between them. From germline, CDR1 is LGHDT and CDR2 YNNKEL (reference sequence). The length of the CDR3 is 17 residues. In DNA, the CDR3 is TGTGCCAGCAGCCAAGGGGACGCTCGAAACGGCTTCTACGAGCAGTACTTC. Translation: CASSQGDARNGFYEQYF.

CDR3: CASSLKSGSSGNNEQFF. The CDR3, as DNA: TGTGCCAGCAGCTTGAAAAGTGGGTCTAGCGGGAACAATGAGCAGTTCTTC. The chain recombines TRBV11-2 with TRBJ2-1, with 9 bases lining up with TRBD2. V lost 3 bases to trimming and J lost 5 bases; unmatched junction nucleotides: 11. This CDR3 has 17 residues. Germline loops: CDR1 SGHAT, CDR2 FQNNGV.

The gene calls are TRBV3-1 and TRBJ1-1; tentatively, D is TRBD1 (6 bases). V was trimmed by 6 bases and J by 0 bases, leaving 17 bases between them. The germline V gene encodes CDR1 LGHDT and CDR2 YNNKEL (reference sequence). This CDR3 comprises 16 residues. CDR3 amino acids: CASSRTGSSLNTEAFF. In DNA, the CDR3 is TGTGCCAGCAGTCGTACAGGGAGCTCGTTGAACACTGAAGCTTTCTTT.

The chain recombines TRBV12-3 or TRBV12-4 with TRBJ2-7; TRBD1 aligns across 8 bases. This CDR3 spans 14 amino acids. V shed 3 bases, J shed 6 bases, and the junction held 7 bases outside the gene matches. This chain's CDR3 is CASSFRTGTAEQYF. CDR3 nucleotides: TGTGCCAGCAGTTTCCGGACAGGGACGGCCGAGCAGTACTTC.

The V and J genes are TRBV9 and TRBJ1-2; D gene uncertain. V was trimmed by 0 bases and J by 13 bases, leaving 10 bases between them. The CDR3 spans 11 residues. CDR1 is SGDLS, CDR2 YYNGEE, per germline. The CDR3 sequence is CASSVATDVTF. In DNA form, the CDR3 reads TGTGCCAGCAGCGTAGCTACAGACGTCACCTTC.

This clonotype was seen only a few times. The rearrangement uses TRBV5-1 and TRBJ2-1, with D tentatively TRBD2 (6 bases). The CDR3 sequence is 18 residues long. CDR1 is SGHRS and CDR2 is YFSETQ in the germline V gene. V shed 4 bases and J shed 0 bases, with 20 bases lying between them. The CDR3: CASSTSGPTGVSYNEQFF. The DNA for the CDR3 is TGCGCCAGCAGCACATCCGGGCCAACGGGAGTCTCCTACAATGAGCAGTTCTTC.

The J gene is TRBJ2-7, the V gene TRBV7-9; unclear D gene. Between the trimmed V and J ends, which lost 4 bases and 3 bases, there was a span of 13 bases. The V gene's germline CDR1 is SEHNR and CDR2 FQNEAQ (reference sequence). The CDR3 contains 14 residues. The CDR3 nucleotides read TGTGCCAGCAGCTCCCTCCTCTGGGGCTACGAGCAGTACTTC. It specifies CASSSLLWGYEQYF.

In this sample, this clonotype turned up many times. V usage is TRBV7-9 and J usage is TRBJ2-3, with 7 bases matching TRBD1. The CDR3 covers 18 residues. From germline, CDR1 is SEHNR and CDR2 FQNEAQ (reference sequence). Trimming cost V 3 bases and J 2 bases; bases outside gene matches: 14. CDR3 sequence (DNA): TGTGCCAGCAGCTTCCCGGCCGGGACAGCGGACCTCACAGATACGCAGTATTTT. Its protein is CASSFPAGTADLTDTQYF.

This clonotype was seen a few times. This sequence joins TRBV12-3 or TRBV12-4 and TRBJ1-5; TRBD1 agrees at 8 bases. Trimming cost V 1 base and J 1 base; bases outside gene matches: 0. The CDR3 spans 15 residues. The CDR3 protein is CASSLDRGSNQPQHF. CDR3 bases: TGTGCCAGCAGTTTAGACAGGGGGAGCAATCAGCCCCAGCATTTT.

V is TRBV19 and J is TRBJ2-1; no firm D call. Germline V gene data show CDR1 as LNHDA and CDR2 as SQIVND (reference sequence). CDR3 length equals 14 residues. Trimming removed 4 bases at V and 0 bases at J, with 7 bases between. The CDR3 DNA sequence: TGTGCCAGTAGTACCCGGACCTCCTACAATGAGCAGTTCTTC. It specifies CASSTRTSYNEQFF.

This clonotype showed up many times. This chain joins TRBV5-5 and TRBJ2-1; D possibly corresponds to TRBD1 (6 bases). In germline, CDR1 is SGHKS, CDR2 YYEKEE (reference sequence). V lost 3 bases and J 9 bases, leaving 10 bases between the germline ends. This CDR3 comprises 12 residues. CDR3 in DNA: TGTGCCAGCAGCTCCCAGGGGACTGAGCAGTTCTTC. Amino acids: CASSSQGTEQFF.

This clonotype was seen a few times. The chain uses TRBV29-1 and TRBJ2-1; 9 bases map to TRBD1. J was trimmed by 7 bases and V by 7 bases; bases with no gene match: 8. The CDR3 spans 13 residues. Germline CDR1 is SQVTM and CDR2 is ANQGSEA. The CDR3 sequence: CSGGQGLLNEQFF. In DNA form, the CDR3 reads TGCAGCGGGGGACAGGGCCTATTGAATGAGCAGTTCTTC.

The chain has TRBV5-1 and TRBJ2-7, with D unresolved. V lost 1 base to trimming and J lost 1 base, with 9 bases between them. From germline, CDR1 is SGHRS and CDR2 YFSETQ. The CDR3 has 14 residues. CDR3 sequence (DNA): TGCGCCAGCAGCTTGACGTCGGATTCCTACGAGCAGTACTTC. Amino acid sequence: CASSLTSDSYEQYF.

The rearrangement uses TRBV23-1 and TRBJ2-2; possibly TRBD1 for D (6 bases). TRBV23-1 is identified as an open reading frame with a role that is uncertain. Between the trimmed V and J ends, which lost 4 bases and 2 bases, there was a span of 23 bases. The CDR3 is 19 amino acids. Written as DNA, the CDR3 is TGCGCCAGCAGTCGTCGGACAGCCCCTTGCCCACCTAACACCGGGGAGCTGTTTTTT. Its translation: CASSRRTAPCPPNTGELFF.

The chain recombines TRBV20-1 with TRBJ2-5, with D possibly TRBD2 on 7 matching bases. Germline V CDR1 and CDR2: DFQATT, SNEGSKA (reference sequence). This CDR3 has 15 residues. The V end lost 6 bases, the J end lost 5 bases, and 22 bases lay between the germline ends. The CDR3 sequence: CSATNWGGGSETQYF. The CDR3 region has the DNA TGCAGTGCCACTAATTGGGGGGGCGGGAGCGAGACCCAGTACTTC.

The rearrangement links TRBV7-9 to TRBJ2-7, with D hard to call. The germline gives CDR1 SEHNR, CDR2 FQNEAQ (reference sequence). This CDR3 is 13 amino acids long. Trimming removed 4 bases from V and 3 bases from J, with 10 bases in between. This CDR3 reads CASSSGHHYEQYF. Written as DNA, the CDR3 is TGTGCCAGCAGCTCTGGGCACCACTACGAGCAGTACTTC.

This clonotype came up a few times. J is TRBJ2-2 and V is TRBV24-1; no firm D call. V was cut by 1 base and J by 4 bases, with 6 bases left in between. Germline V CDR1 and CDR2: KGHDR, SFDVKD. The CDR3 has 14 residues. The DNA of the CDR3 is TGTGCCACCAGTGATTTTAGCCCCACCGGGGAGCTGTTTTTT. The encoded protein is CATSDFSPTGELFF.